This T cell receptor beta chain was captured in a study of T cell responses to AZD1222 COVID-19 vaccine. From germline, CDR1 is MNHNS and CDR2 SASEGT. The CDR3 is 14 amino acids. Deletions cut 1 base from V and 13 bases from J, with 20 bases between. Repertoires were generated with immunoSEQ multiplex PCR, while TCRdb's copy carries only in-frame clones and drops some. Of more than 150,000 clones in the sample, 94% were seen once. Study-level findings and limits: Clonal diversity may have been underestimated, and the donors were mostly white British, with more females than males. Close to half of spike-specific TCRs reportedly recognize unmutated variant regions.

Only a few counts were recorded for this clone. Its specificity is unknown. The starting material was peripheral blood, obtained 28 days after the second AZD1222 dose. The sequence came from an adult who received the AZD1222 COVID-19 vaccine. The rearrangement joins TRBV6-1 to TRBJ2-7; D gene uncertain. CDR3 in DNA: TGTGCCAGCAGTGAAGGTCCCCACCCTCTGCTTCTTTACTTC. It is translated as CASSEGPHPLLLYF.